Presented here are 6 T cell receptor beta chains from one specimen sequenced in a study of blood T cell repertoires in COVID-19. Produced via immunoSEQ multiplex PCR; TCRdb's table is partial and in-frame only. The sample lists about 120,000 clones; 82% were seen once. Input material: peripheral blood. The receptors here all came from a woman between 55 and 75 years old with acute or convalescent COVID-19.

This rearrangement joins TRBV7-6 to TRBJ2-7, with D perhaps matching TRBD2 (6 bases). The CDR3 extends over 13 amino acids. In germline, CDR1 is SGHVS, CDR2 FNYEAQ. The V gene lost 5 bases and the J gene lost 6 bases, with 14 bases spanning the gap. The CDR3 DNA reads TGTGCCAGCAGCGCCCGGCGGGATGGCGAGCAGTACTTC. Amino acids: CASSARRDGEQYF. Drawing the rest from reference TRBV7-6 and TRBJ2-7, the complete variable domain is GAGVSQSPRYKVTKRGQDVALRCDPISGHVSLYWYRQALGQGPEFLTYFNYEAQQDKSGLPNDRFSAERPEGSISTLTIQRTEQRDSAMYRCASSARRDGEQYFGPGTRLTVT.

This clone was found a few times. This chain connects TRBV7-3 to TRBJ1-1; no clear D. Germline values: CDR1 SGHTA, CDR2 FQGTGA. V was cut by 4 bases and J by 2 bases, with 11 bases left in between. This CDR3 region has 14 residues. The CDR3 sequence: CASSSLGRNTEAFF. The CDR3 bases are TGTGCCAGCAGCTCCCTGGGGAGAAACACTGAAGCTTTCTTT. Full variable domain (missing parts from reference TRBV7-3 and TRBJ1-1): GAGVSQTPSNKVTEKGKYVELRCDPISGHTALYWYRQSLGQGPEFLIYFQGTGAADDSGLPNDRFFAVRPEGSVSTLKIQRTERGDSAVYLCASSSLGRNTEAFFGQGTRLTVV.

This sequence joins TRBV7-8 and TRBJ2-1, with 14 bases identical to TRBD2. The trim removed 5 bases at V and 8 bases at J, leaving 5 bases unmatched. In germline, CDR1 is SGHVS, CDR2 FQNEAQ. This CDR3 is built from 15 residues. CDR3 sequence: CASSRMTSGGDEQFF. In nucleotides, the CDR3 is TGTGCCAGCAGCCGAATGACTAGCGGGGGGGATGAGCAGTTCTTC.

This rearrangement joins TRBV18 to TRBJ1-4; TRBD1 agrees at 7 bases. J lost 5 bases, V lost 0 bases, and 3 bases had no gene match. This CDR3 contains 15 residues. The germline V gene has CDR1 KGHSH and CDR2 LQKENI. CDR3 in DNA: TGTGCCAGCTCACCACCTCAGGGGGGAAATGAAAAACTGTTTTTT. Translated: CASSPPQGGNEKLFF.

The CDR3 loop reads CASSFRDQPQHF. CDR3 coding DNA: TGTGCCAGCAGTTTCAGGGATCAGCCCCAGCATTTT. V gene TRBV28 combines with J gene TRBJ1-5, with D maybe TRBD1 (5 bases). CDR3 length: 12 amino acids. V lost 3 bases, J lost 5 bases, and 5 bases lay in between. Germline CDR1 and CDR2: MDHEN and SYDVKM.

The J gene is TRBJ1-5, the V gene TRBV7-6; D is undetermined. The V end lost 3 bases, the J end lost 0 bases, and 9 bases lay between the germline ends. The CDR3 has 15 residues. Per germline, CDR1 SGHVS and CDR2 FNYEAQ. CDR3 coding DNA: TGTGCCAGCAGCTTGAGTGCCGGTAGCAATCAGCCCCAGCATTTT. Translating it yields CASSLSAGSNQPQHF.